These 28 T cell receptor beta chains share one sample of origin, sequenced in a study of T cell repertoires in cytomegalovirus infection. MiXCR, applied by TCRdb to the reads, yields one record per CDR3 protein. The sample gives about 260,000 distinct CDR3 sequences, approximately 9.2% of which show up once; approximately 15% is in the top ten. Sequenced input: PBMCs. These receptors were collected from a human donor in good health (CMV status not recorded). Some clones in this sample may be carry-over from other donors' samples.

This clonotype has just a few counts. The V and J genes are TRBV30 and TRBJ1-1; 8 bases match TRBD1. J lost 1 base, V lost 4 bases, and 2 bases had no gene match. CDR3 length equals 13 residues. Germline V gives CDR1 GTSNPN, CDR2 SVGIG (reference sequence). Written as DNA, the CDR3 is TGTGCCTGGACACAGGGGGGGAACACTGAAGCTTTCTTT. As protein: CAWTQGGNTEAFF.

This clonotype was recorded many times. The chain uses TRBV7-2 and TRBJ2-7; 8 bases are a match to TRBD2. The CDR3 is made up of 14 amino acids. V was clipped by 1 base and J by 6 bases; unmatched bases: 5. Germline CDR1 reads SGHTA; CDR2 reads FQGNSA. The CDR3 here is CASSLGGAGGEQYF. The CDR3 DNA follows: TGTGCCAGCAGCTTAGGTGGGGCGGGAGGCGAGCAGTACTTC.

This clonotype was seen many times. This CDR3 is CSARRQSSYNSPLHF. CDR3 coding DNA: TGCAGTGCTAGACGCCAGAGCTCCTATAATTCACCCCTCCACTTT. The chain recombines TRBV20-1 with TRBJ1-6; D is ambiguous. CDR3 length: 15 amino acids. Trimming took off 2 bases at V and 0 bases at J, with 8 bases between the two ends. Germline CDR1 reads DFQATT; CDR2 reads SNEGSKA (reference sequence).

This clonotype appeared many times. This sequence joins TRBV9 and TRBJ2-3, with D uncertain. Germline V gene data show CDR1 as SGDLS and CDR2 as YYNGEE. Trimming removed 0 bases from V and 0 bases from J, with 11 bases in between. The CDR3 loop spans 16 amino acids. The CDR3 DNA reads as TGTGCCAGCAGCGTAGGGTCCGAAGGGAGCACAGATACGCAGTATTTT. This sequence encodes CASSVGSEGSTDTQYF.

Many counts were recorded for this clonotype. This chain joins TRBV28 and TRBJ1-4; D is unclear. Trimming pared 2 bases from V and 7 bases from J, leaving 5 bases between. CDR1 is MDHEN and CDR2 is SYDVKM in the germline V gene. CDR3 length equals 12 residues. The CDR3 protein is CASSLGPEKLFF. CDR3 sequence (DNA): TGTGCCAGCAGTTTAGGACCTGAAAAACTGTTTTTT. Combining the CDR3 with reference TRBV28 and TRBJ1-4 gives the whole variable domain DVKVTQSSRYLVKRTGEKVFLECVQDMDHENMFWYRQDPGLGLRLIYFSYDVKMKEKGDIPEGYSVSREKKERFSLILESASTNQTSMYLCASSLGPEKLFFGSGTQLSVL.

A few counts support this clonotype. The V gene is TRBV7-2, the J gene TRBJ2-1; TRBD2 aligns across 8 bases. Losses at the gene ends were 1 base for V and 6 bases for J; bases not matched to a gene: 5. The CDR3 covers 15 residues. Germline CDR1 SGHTA, CDR2 FQGNSA. The CDR3 DNA reads TGTGCCAGCAGCTTAGACGGGGGGGCCGTCAATGAGCAGTTCTTC. It specifies CASSLDGGAVNEQFF.

Only a few counts were recorded for this clonotype. This chain connects TRBV27 to TRBJ1-2; D might be TRBD1 (6 bases). CDR1 MNHEY and CDR2 SMNVEV come from the germline V gene (reference sequence). Trimming pared 4 bases from V and 5 bases from J, leaving 11 bases between. The CDR3 is made up of 13 amino acids. The DNA for the CDR3 is TGTGCCAGCAGTTACCGCACAGGGTATGGCTACACCTTC. Translating it yields CASSYRTGYGYTF.

This clonotype was detected ten times or more. The V gene is TRBV7-2, the J gene TRBJ1-1; a weak D match, TRBD1 (5 bases). CDR3 length: 17 amino acids. Germline CDR1 is SGHTA and CDR2 is FQGNSA. V was trimmed by 4 bases and J by 4 bases, leaving 22 bases between them. The CDR3 DNA reads as TGTGCCAGCAGCTCAAGGGCTCTTGGGGCTGATGGCACTGAAGCTTTCTTT. The encoded protein is CASSSRALGADGTEAFF.

This clonotype has at least ten counts. The rearrangement joins TRBV7-2 to TRBJ1-3, with a possible D match to TRBD1 (6 bases). V lost 2 bases, J lost 5 bases, and 13 bases lay in between. The CDR3 spans 15 residues. Germline V gene lookup returns CDR1 SGHTA and CDR2 FQGNSA. CDR3 coding DNA: TGTGCCAGCAGCTTATCCGGACAGACCAGAAACACCATATATTTT. It encodes CASSLSGQTRNTIYF.

J is TRBJ1-1 and V is TRBV12-3 or TRBV12-4; D is possibly TRBD1 (6 bases). V was shortened by 7 bases and J by 4 bases, with 19 bases between the two germline ends. The CDR3 contains 15 residues. The CDR3 DNA sequence: TGTGCCAGCACCCTTCCAGGGGCAGGAAGCACTGAAGCTTTCTTT. It translates to CASTLPGAGSTEAFF.

The chain carries TRBV5-6 and TRBJ1-1; D is perhaps TRBD1 (5 bases). Germline V gives CDR1 SGHDT, CDR2 YYEEEE. This CDR3 comprises 17 residues. V lost 0 bases and J 4 bases, leaving 19 bases between the germline ends. The CDR3 loop is CASSLVTGTVTGTEAFF. The CDR3 bases are TGTGCCAGCAGCTTGGTCACGGGGACCGTAACGGGCACTGAAGCTTTCTTT. Variable domain in full (rest from reference TRBV5-6 and TRBJ1-1): DAGVTQSPTHLIKTRGQQVTLRCSPKSGHDTVSWYQQALGQGPQFIFQYYEEEERQRGNFPDRFSGHQFPNYSSELNVNALLLGDSALYLCASSLVTGTVTGTEAFFGQGTRLTVV.

There are many counts of this clonotype. The J gene is TRBJ1-1, the V gene TRBV28; 7 positions match TRBD1. With 6 bases clipped from V and 5 bases from J, the junction kept 12 bases outside the gene matches. The CDR3 contains 15 residues. The germline V gene encodes CDR1 MDHEN and CDR2 SYDVKM. Here the CDR3 DNA reads TGTGCCAGCAGAACATGGACAGGTCCTAGGACTGAAGCTTTCTTT. Translating it yields CASRTWTGPRTEAFF. The full variable domain, rest sourced from reference TRBV28 and TRBJ1-1, is DVKVTQSSRYLVKRTGEKVFLECVQDMDHENMFWYRQDPGLGLRLIYFSYDVKMKEKGDIPEGYSVSREKKERFSLILESASTNQTSMYLCASRTWTGPRTEAFFGQGTRLTVV.

This clonotype was recorded many times. This chain links TRBV7-8 with TRBJ2-2; 9 bases agree with TRBD2. The trim removed 11 bases at V and 5 bases at J, leaving 15 bases unmatched. The CDR3 loop spans 16 amino acids. Germline CDR1 reads SGHVS; CDR2 reads FQNEAQ. The CDR3 DNA sequence: TGTGCCGCCGGTCAGGAGCGGGGGGCCGGGACCGGGGAGCTGTTTTTT. Translation: CAAGQERGAGTGELFF.

This clonotype has at least ten counts. The chain has TRBV28 and TRBJ1-1; 7 positions match TRBD1. The CDR3 has 14 residues. Germline trimming cut 3 bases from V and 5 bases from J; bases unmatched to any gene: 6. The V gene's germline CDR1 is MDHEN and CDR2 SYDVKM. The CDR3: CASSLGRGRTEAFF. Written as DNA, the CDR3 is TGTGCCAGCAGTTTGGGGAGGGGGCGGACTGAAGCTTTCTTT. Drawing the rest from reference TRBV28 and TRBJ1-1, the complete variable domain is DVKVTQSSRYLVKRTGEKVFLECVQDMDHENMFWYRQDPGLGLRLIYFSYDVKMKEKGDIPEGYSVSREKKERFSLILESASTNQTSMYLCASSLGRGRTEAFFGQGTRLTVV.

The genes are TRBV6-2 or TRBV6-3 and TRBJ1-1, with no clear D. Germline assignment: CDR1 MNHEY and CDR2 SVGEGT. CDR3 size: 12 residues. V lost 6 bases and J 6 bases, leaving 11 bases between the germline ends. CDR3 DNA: TGTGCCAGCAGCGGGCGGGTCCCTGAAGCTTTCTTT. Protein sequence: CASSGRVPEAFF.

The chain joins TRBV29-1 to TRBJ1-1; D possibly corresponds to TRBD1 (6 bases). The CDR3 is made up of 12 amino acids. The V and J ends lost 5 bases and 7 bases respectively, with 14 bases between them. Germline CDR1 and CDR2: SQVTM and ANQGSEA. CDR3: CSVTTGTLEAFF. The CDR3 DNA reads as TGCAGCGTTACTACAGGGACCCTTGAAGCTTTCTTT.

This clonotype was seen ten or more times. The chain is built from TRBV25-1 and TRBJ1-5, with a tentative D call TRBD1 (5 bases). V lost 6 bases to trimming and J lost 0 bases, with 15 bases between them. The germline V gene has CDR1 MGHDK and CDR2 SYGVNS. The CDR3 contains 16 residues. This CDR3 reads CASSSRDSYSNQPQHF. The CDR3 coding sequence is TGTGCCAGCAGCTCCCGGGACTCATATAGCAATCAGCCCCAGCATTTT.

This clonotype was picked up a small number of times. The chain employs TRBV28 and TRBJ2-7; D gene unclear. The V and J ends lost 7 bases and 0 bases respectively, with 16 bases between them. Germline CDR1 is MDHEN and CDR2 is SYDVKM. This CDR3 region has 15 residues. CDR3 DNA: TGTGCCAGCAACAAACCCGGCACGGCCTCCTACGAGCAGTACTTC. Amino acids: CASNKPGTASYEQYF.

This clonotype has ten or more counts. The chain has TRBV18 and TRBJ2-3; TRBD2 might be the D (5 bases). Germline CDR1 KGHSH, CDR2 LQKENI. This CDR3 contains 16 residues. Trimming cost V 2 bases and J 0 bases, with 12 bases left between them. The CDR3 loop is CASSPRRSGSTDTQYF. CDR3 nucleotides: TGTGCCAGCTCACCAAGGAGGAGCGGTAGCACAGATACGCAGTATTTT.

The table lists this clonotype with many counts. This chain links TRBV12-3 or TRBV12-4 with TRBJ2-5, with no clear D. CDR3 length: 14 residues. V was trimmed by 3 bases and J by 5 bases, leaving 13 bases between them. The CDR3 bases are TGTGCCAGCAGTTTCAGGCCCCCCCCGGAGACCCAGTACTTC. This sequence encodes CASSFRPPPETQYF.

This clonotype showed up just a few times. This sequence joins TRBV18 and TRBJ2-5; a weak D match, TRBD2 (6 bases). CDR1 and CDR2 (germline): KGHSH, LQKENI. V lost 2 bases, J lost 1 base, and 11 bases lay in between. The CDR3 runs to 15 residues. DNA of the CDR3: TGTGCCAGCTCACCAACACTAGCTTTCCAAGAGACCCAGTACTTC. Its translation is CASSPTLAFQETQYF. Looking up the rest from reference TRBV18 and TRBJ2-5 gives the full variable domain: NAGVMQNPRHLVRRRGQEARLRCSPMKGHSHVYWYRQLPEEGLKFMVYLQKENIIDESGMPKERFSAEFPKEGPSILRIQQVVRGDSAAYFCASSPTLAFQETQYFGPGTRLLVL.

This clonotype was counted ten times or more. The chain couples TRBV7-2 to TRBJ2-3; 9 positions match TRBD2. The CDR3 loop spans 14 amino acids. With 6 bases clipped from V and 5 bases from J, the junction kept 6 bases outside the gene matches. The germline V gene has CDR1 SGHTA and CDR2 FQGNSA. The CDR3 DNA reads TGTGCCAGCAGGCTAGCGGGATTCGGAGATACGCAGTATTTT. Amino acid sequence: CASRLAGFGDTQYF.

The V and J genes are TRBV6-2 or TRBV6-3 and TRBJ2-2; D gene ambiguous. The length of the CDR3 is 14 residues. The V end lost 6 bases, the J end lost 4 bases, and 12 bases lay between the germline ends. The germline V gene has CDR1 MNHEY and CDR2 SVGEGT. CDR3 nucleotides: TGTGCCAGCAGCCCCGTGGTATCCACCGGGGAGCTGTTTTTT. It specifies CASSPVVSTGELFF.

This clonotype was picked up many times. The chain joins TRBV7-2 to TRBJ2-5; D not certain. Looked up from germline, CDR1 is SGHTA and CDR2 is FQGNSA. The V gene lost 2 bases and the J gene lost 2 bases, with 15 bases spanning the gap. This CDR3 is 16 amino acids long. CDR3 DNA: TGTGCCAGCAGCTTACCCCAGGATTGGGTGCAAGAGACCCAGTACTTC. Amino acids: CASSLPQDWVQETQYF.

This clonotype was observed at least ten times. The chain uses TRBV6-2 or TRBV6-3 and TRBJ1-1; possible D gene TRBD1, 5 bases. The CDR3 totals 11 residues. The V and J ends lost 8 bases and 11 bases respectively, with 15 bases between them. Germline loops: CDR1 MNHEY, CDR2 SVGEGT. The CDR3 loop reads CASRQGSLAFF. The DNA of the CDR3 is TGTGCCAGCCGTCAGGGTTCTTTGGCTTTCTTT.

This clonotype was counted many times. The chain joins TRBV24-1 to TRBJ2-5, with a weak D call TRBD1 (6 bases). V lost 4 bases and J lost 1, with 12 bases in between. The CDR3 length is 15 residues. The germline gives CDR1 KGHDR, CDR2 SFDVKD. The CDR3 region is CATSDPDRFQETQYF. The CDR3 DNA follows: TGTGCCACCAGTGACCCCGACAGGTTCCAAGAGACCCAGTACTTC.

The J gene is TRBJ1-2, the V gene TRBV28, with 7 bases identical to TRBD1. The CDR3 contains 14 residues. Germline trimming cut 4 bases from V and 0 bases from J; bases unmatched to any gene: 2. Looked up from germline, CDR1 is MDHEN and CDR2 is SYDVKM. The CDR3 is CASSSGQPNYGYTF. The CDR3 nucleotides read TGTGCCAGCAGTTCGGGACAGCCTAACTATGGCTACACCTTC.

The J gene is TRBJ1-3, the V gene TRBV4-2; 9 bases agree with TRBD1. The V gene end was trimmed by 2 bases and the J gene end by 0 bases; junction bases not matched to a gene: 5. The germline CDR1 and CDR2 sequences are LGHNA and YNFKEQ. The CDR3 is 17 residues long. The CDR3 loop is CASSQPTGGFSGNTIYF. CDR3 in DNA: TGTGCCAGCAGCCAACCGACAGGGGGTTTCTCTGGAAACACCATATATTTT.